What follows are 14 T cell receptor beta chains derived from one specimen sequenced in a study of beta chain features in type 1 diabetes. The study reverse transcribed the entire isolated RNA, so it sequenced expressed TCRB transcripts. Libraries were prepared by immunoSEQ multiplex PCR; TCRdb keeps only in-frame clonotypes and omits some of them. Here the sample spans about 450,000 clones, roughly 10% being singletons. Sequencing was carried out using naive CD4+ T cells from blood. The receptors here all came from a woman aged 18-29 years in good health.

The chain uses TRBV6-1 and TRBJ2-3; 8 positions agree with TRBD2. Per the germline V gene, CDR1 is MNHNS and CDR2 is SASEGT. Losses at the gene ends were 2 bases for V and 5 bases for J; bases not matched to a gene: 15. CDR3 length equals 18 residues. For the CDR3, the DNA is TGTGCCAGCAGTGAATATCTCGGACTTCTCGGGAGGGGAGATACGCAGTATTTT. It specifies CASSEYLGLLGRGDTQYF.

This clone has only a few counts. DNA of the CDR3: TGTGCCAGCAGTCTTACACAGAGCACAGATACGCAGTATTTT. Protein: CASSLTQSTDTQYF. The V call is TRBV27, the J call TRBJ2-3; unclear D gene. The germline CDR1 and CDR2 sequences are MNHEY and SMNVEV (reference sequence). V was trimmed by 5 bases and J by 0 bases, leaving 9 bases between them. The CDR3 runs to 14 residues.

This chain connects TRBV18 to TRBJ2-5, with a possible D match to TRBD2 (5 bases). Deletions cut 6 bases from V and 0 bases from J, with 8 bases between. This CDR3 region has 13 residues. Germline V lookup: CDR1 KGHSH, CDR2 LQKENI. CDR3 residues: CASSYGNQETQYF. CDR3 nucleotide sequence: TGTGCCAGCTCGTACGGGAACCAAGAGACCCAGTACTTC.

This chain uses TRBV7-9 with TRBJ2-2; D not certain. Trimming stripped 2 bases from V and 5 bases from J, with 9 bases between. CDR3 length equals 14 residues. In germline, CDR1 is SEHNR, CDR2 FQNEAQ (reference sequence). CDR3 DNA: TGTGCCAGCAGCTTATTCACTGGAACCGGGGAGCTGTTTTTT. Its translation is CASSLFTGTGELFF.

The sample holds a few counts of this clone. The chain combines TRBV7-8 with TRBJ2-3; D possibly corresponds to TRBD1 (6 bases). Germline CDR1 is SGHVS and CDR2 is FQNEAQ. The CDR3 runs 16 residues. The V gene lost 5 bases and the J gene lost 1 base, with 16 bases spanning the gap. The CDR3 region has the DNA TGTGCCAGCAGCCTCCCCGCCGGGACACGCACAGATACGCAGTATTTT. It specifies CASSLPAGTRTDTQYF.

This clone was counted only a few times. The V gene is TRBV29-1, the J gene TRBJ1-1, with a possible D match to TRBD1 (5 bases). The CDR3 sequence is 12 residues long. Germline CDR1 SQVTM, CDR2 ANQGSEA. The CDR3 sequence is CSIIRGYTEAFF. The CDR3 DNA reads TGCAGTATAATCCGGGGCTACACTGAAGCTTTCTTT. Complete variable domain (other parts from reference TRBV29-1 and TRBJ1-1): SAVISQKPSRDICQRGTSLTIQCQVDSQVTMMFWYRQQPGQSLTLIATANQGSEATYESGFVIDKFPISRPNLTFSTLTVSNMSPEDSSIYLCSIIRGYTEAFFGQGTRLTVV.

This clone was seen a handful of times. The chain recombines TRBV30 with TRBJ2-5; D gene unclear. V was clipped by 8 bases and J by 4 bases, with 11 bases between them. Per the germline V gene, CDR1 is GTSNPN and CDR2 is SVGIG (reference sequence). This CDR3 contains 11 residues. CDR3 amino acids: CARGLGETQYF. CDR3 in DNA: TGTGCCCGTGGTTTAGGAGAGACCCAGTACTTC.

This clone was observed a few times. V is TRBV6-5 and J is TRBJ1-6; unclear D gene. The CDR3 length is 15 residues. Germline loops: CDR1 MNHEY, CDR2 SVGAGI. Trimming shortened V by 0 bases and J by 10 bases, and 13 bases separated the two germline ends. Here the CDR3 DNA reads TGTGCCAGCAGTTACTCGTTAGGGTGGGAATCACCCCTCCACTTT. Translation: CASSYSLGWESPLHF.

The CDR3 loop is CASSLKAGGNEQYF. The CDR3 region has the DNA TGTGCCAGCAGCTTAAAAGCGGGAGGGAATGAGCAGTACTTC. The J gene is TRBJ2-7, the V gene TRBV7-9, with 10 nucleotides matching TRBD2. V lost 2 bases, J lost 7 bases, and 5 bases stayed unmatched. This CDR3 region has 14 residues. Germline lookup yields CDR1 SEHNR and CDR2 FQNEAQ (reference sequence).

This clone was counted only a few times. The gene calls are TRBV14 and TRBJ2-5; D unresolved. The CDR3 consists of 15 residues. The ends were cut back, 1 base at V and 4 bases at J, with 13 bases in the middle. Per germline, CDR1 SGHDN and CDR2 FVKESK. The CDR3 bases are TGTGCCAGCAGCCAAGGAGGTAGTTTCGGAGAGACCCAGTACTTC. Translating gives CASSQGGSFGETQYF.

There are many counts of this clone. The chain is built from TRBV29-1 and TRBJ2-1, with TRBD2 matching 11 bases. This CDR3 spans 15 amino acids. Germline-derived CDR1 and CDR2 are SQVTM and ANQGSEA. The V gene end was trimmed by 7 bases and the J gene end by 4 bases; junction bases not matched to a gene: 9. CDR3 sequence: CSAYSGTSGYNEQFF. CDR3 coding DNA: TGCAGCGCATATTCCGGGACTAGCGGATACAATGAGCAGTTCTTC.

This clone came up a few times. The same CDR3 can be traced to other DNA sequences in this sample. This chain joins TRBV19 and TRBJ2-7; 11 bases map to TRBD2. V gave up 6 bases and J gave up 1 base; unmatched junction bases: 2. Per the germline V gene, CDR1 is LNHDA and CDR2 is SQIVND (reference sequence). The CDR3 covers 14 residues. The CDR3 spells CASRTSGNSYEQYF. The CDR3 region has the DNA TGTGCCAGTAGGACTAGCGGGAATTCCTACGAGCAGTACTTC.

This clone was detected a few times. In nucleotides, the CDR3 is TGTGCCAGCTCGGGACGGACCCAAGAGACCCAGTACTTC. Amino acid sequence: CASSGRTQETQYF. V and J are TRBV7-2 and TRBJ2-5, with D tentatively TRBD1 or TRBD2 (5 bases each). The CDR3 length is 13 residues. Germline V gene sequence: CDR1 SGHTA, CDR2 FQGNSA. Trimming removed 8 bases at V and 1 base at J, with 11 bases between.

The chain employs TRBV18 and TRBJ2-5; D might be TRBD1 (6 bases). CDR3 length: 15 amino acids. V lost 2 bases to trimming and J lost 5 bases, with 15 bases between them. Germline-derived CDR1 and CDR2 are KGHSH and LQKENI. This chain's CDR3 is CASSPWTAQGETQYF. The CDR3 DNA reads TGTGCCAGCTCACCATGGACAGCTCAAGGGGAGACCCAGTACTTC. The full variable domain, completed using reference TRBV18 and TRBJ2-5, is NAGVMQNPRHLVRRRGQEARLRCSPMKGHSHVYWYRQLPEEGLKFMVYLQKENIIDESGMPKERFSAEFPKEGPSILRIQQVVRGDSAAYFCASSPWTAQGETQYFGPGTRLLVL.